This T cell receptor (beta chain) appears in the sequencing data of a study of blood T cell repertoires in COVID-19. This CDR3 comprises 13 residues. The V gene lost 5 bases and the J gene lost 5 bases, with 9 bases spanning the gap. Sequencing was performed with immunoSEQ multiplex PCR; in TCRdb, only in-frame clones are kept and a portion is missing. In the table there are around 270,000 clones, about four fifths of which are singletons. V usage is TRBV12-3 or TRBV12-4 and J usage is TRBJ2-2; tentatively, D is TRBD1 (5 bases). The clonotype originates from a woman aged 40 to 50 who had recovered from COVID-19. The sequenced sample consisted of peripheral blood. The CDR3 DNA is TGTGCCAGCAGTCTACAGGAGACCGGGGAGCTGTTTTTT. Its protein is CASSLQETGELFF.